Following are 6 T cell receptor beta chains from one sample sequenced in a study of vaccination and CD4 T cells after COVID-19. With the Oncomine TCR Beta short-read assay, DNA from cultured CD4+ T cells was sequenced. TCRdb re-analysed the PCR reads in MiXCR, keeping a single row per CDR3 protein. The sample contains a few thousand distinct CDR3 sequences, 25% to 40% of which appear only once. No antigen is known for these receptors. Treatment meaning: roughly nine-day PBMC culture with coronavirus spike peptide pools or control peptides (ViraFEST assay). Sequences were obtained from CD4+ T cells from blood, cultured in vitro. All receptors derive from a human donor who had recovered from COVID-19.

The rearrangement uses TRBV9 and TRBJ1-3; D gene unclear. Germline CDR1 is SGDLS and CDR2 is YYNGEE. The CDR3 is 16 amino acids. Trimming shortened V by 0 bases and J by 0 bases, and 10 bases separated the two germline ends. CDR3 in amino acids: CASSVERGYSGNTIYF. CDR3 nucleotides: TGTGCCAGCAGCGTAGAACGGGGATACTCTGGAAACACCATATATTTT. The entire variable domain, with the rest obtained from reference TRBV9 and TRBJ1-3, is as follows: DSGVTQTPKHLITATGQRVTLRCSPRSGDLSVYWYQQSLDQGLQFLIQYYNGEERAKGNILERFSAQQFPDLHSELNLSSLELGDSALYFCASSVERGYSGNTIYFGEGSWLTVV.

This clonotype was counted a few times. V is TRBV12-3 or TRBV12-4 and J is TRBJ1-2; D uncertain. The CDR3 loop spans 13 amino acids. Trimming pared 10 bases from V and 11 bases from J, leaving 23 bases between. The CDR3 loop is CAILSNNTRGYTF. Written as DNA, the CDR3 is TGTGCCATCCTTTCAAACAATACCAGAGGTTACACCTTC.

The chain uses TRBV29-1 and TRBJ1-2; weak D call: TRBD1 (5 bases). V lost 5 bases to trimming and J lost 3 bases, with 16 bases between them. Germline V lookup: CDR1 SQVTM, CDR2 ANQGSEA. CDR3 size: 14 residues. CDR3 nucleotides: TGCAGCGTTCGGAACGGGGGGAATGACTATGGCTACACCTTC. It yields the protein CSVRNGGNDYGYTF.

The chain is built from TRBV21-1 and TRBJ1-4. TRBV21-1 is a listed pseudogene. The CDR3 extends over 16 amino acids. CDR3 DNA sequence: TGTGCCAGCAGCAAAGAGTTGACGGTAACTAATGAAAAACTGTTTTTT. This sequence encodes CASSKELTVTNEKLFF.

This clonotype was seen only a few times. The chain combines TRBV2 with TRBJ1-2; D gene unclear. CDR1 SNHLY and CDR2 FYNNEI come from the germline V gene. The CDR3 loop spans 9 amino acids. Trimming left V 6 bases short and J 10 bases short, with 6 bases between. The CDR3 DNA reads TGTGCCAGCAGCCCCGACTACACCTTC. Translating it yields CASSPDYTF.

This clonotype was detected a few times. The chain carries TRBV6-1 and TRBJ2-1; the D gene is possibly TRBD1 (6 bases). This CDR3 has 15 residues. V gave up 7 bases and J gave up 8 bases, with 21 bases separating them. The germline V gene encodes CDR1 MNHNS and CDR2 SASEGT. In DNA, the CDR3 is TGTGCCAGCACCAGGGGCCCCTTGGCTGACGATGAGCAGTTCTTC. Its protein product is CASTRGPLADDEQFF.